The rows below give T cell receptor beta chains drawn from one sample of a study of Graves' ophthalmopathy and Graves' hyperthyroidism. TCRdb re-called the multiplex PCR reads with MiXCR, one entry per CDR3 protein. The table lists 500,000 to 600,000 distinct CDR3 sequences, approximately 35% of them singletons. Specimen: peripheral blood or thyroid tissue (not recorded which). The receptors here all came from an adult man with Graves' hyperthyroidism. Both conserved end residues are part of each CDR3. The D gene is left open where the match is weak. Part of the rows lack a size; the others show once, few, many or a class for expanded clones.

v_gene: TRBV6-5
d_gene: NA
abundance: many
j_gene: TRBJ2-7
CDR3nt: TGTGCCAGCAGTTACCCGACTCGGGCGGATCCGTACTTC
CDR3aa: CASSYPTRADPYF

v_gene: TRBV2
d_gene: NA
abundance: few
j_gene: TRBJ2-7
CDR3nt: TGTGCCAGCCAAAGGGGAACCTACGAGCAGTACTTC
CDR3aa: CASQRGTYEQYF

v_gene: TRBV5-1
d_gene: NA
abundance: few
j_gene: TRBJ1-3
CDR3nt: TGCGCCAGCAGCTTGGAGGGGATTCGGGACACCATATATTTT
CDR3aa: CASSLEGIRDTIYF

v_gene: TRBV9
d_gene: NA
abundance: NA
j_gene: TRBJ1-4
CDR3nt: TGTGCCAGCAGCGTAGGGGACCGGAATAATGAAAAACTGTTTTTT
CDR3aa: CASSVGDRNNEKLFF

v_gene: TRBV7-9
d_gene: NA
abundance: few
j_gene: TRBJ2-3
CDR3nt: TGTGCCAGCAGCTTAGTCAGGAGCAGCACAGATACGCAGTATTTT
CDR3aa: CASSLVRSSTDTQYF

v_gene: TRBV25-1
d_gene: TRBD2
abundance: NA
j_gene: TRBJ2-2
CDR3nt: TGTGCCAGCAGTGATAGCGGGAACGCCGGGGAGCTGTTTTTT
CDR3aa: CASSDSGNAGELFF

v_gene: TRBV19
d_gene: NA
abundance: many
j_gene: TRBJ2-7
CDR3nt: TGTGCCAGTAGTATGCTCGGCGGGAAGAATAACGAGCAGTACTTC
CDR3aa: CASSMLGGKNNEQYF

v_gene: TRBV18
d_gene: NA
abundance: NA
j_gene: TRBJ2-7
CDR3nt: TGTGCCAGCTCACCAGGGACGGAAAACGAGCAGTACTTC
CDR3aa: CASSPGTENEQYF

v_gene: TRBV20-1
d_gene: NA
abundance: many
j_gene: TRBJ1-2
CDR3nt: TGCAGTGCTAGGCCGGGACTGAACTATGGCTACACCTTC
CDR3aa: CSARPGLNYGYTF

v_gene: TRBV5-4
d_gene: NA
abundance: NA
j_gene: TRBJ2-2
CDR3nt: TGTGCCAGCGGCCTAGCGAGCGGTTCCGGGGAGCTGTTTTTT
CDR3aa: CASGLASGSGELFF

v_gene: TRBV12-5
d_gene: NA
abundance: many
j_gene: TRBJ1-5
CDR3nt: TGTGCTAGTGGGGAGGCGGCCTCCAATCAGCCCCAGCATTTT
CDR3aa: CASGEAASNQPQHF

v_gene: TRBV10-3
d_gene: NA
abundance: many
j_gene: TRBJ1-2
CDR3nt: TGTGCCTCTCAATCTGGCTATGGCTACACCTTC
CDR3aa: CASQSGYGYTF

v_gene: TRBV7-3
d_gene: NA
abundance: NA
j_gene: TRBJ2-6
CDR3nt: TGTGCCAGCAGCCTCGGGGAGCCTTACACTGAAGCTTTC
CDR3aa: CASSLGEPYTEAF

v_gene: TRBV6-6
d_gene: NA
abundance: NA
j_gene: TRBJ1-2
CDR3nt: TGTGCCAGCAACCCCCCCCACTCTTACTATGGCTACACCTTC
CDR3aa: CASNPPHSYYGYTF

v_gene: TRBV12-3/TRBV12-4
d_gene: TRBD1
abundance: many
j_gene: TRBJ2-2
CDR3nt: TGTGCCAGCAACAAAGGGGGCGGCACCGGGGAGCTGTTTTTT
CDR3aa: CASNKGGGTGELFF

v_gene: TRBV6-1
d_gene: NA
abundance: many
j_gene: TRBJ1-5
CDR3nt: TGTGCCACCCGAGGTTGGCCCCAGCATTTT
CDR3aa: CATRGWPQHF

v_gene: TRBV20-1
d_gene: NA
abundance: many
j_gene: TRBJ2-7
CDR3nt: TGCAGTGCTGCACAACAATCGGACGAGCAGTACTTC
CDR3aa: CSAAQQSDEQYF

v_gene: TRBV7-8
d_gene: NA
abundance: NA
j_gene: TRBJ2-5
CDR3nt: TGTGCCAGCAGCTTTTCGGGATCGGAAGTTGAAGAGACCCAGTACTTC
CDR3aa: CASSFSGSEVEETQYF

v_gene: TRBV10-3
d_gene: TRBD2
abundance: many
j_gene: TRBJ2-7
CDR3nt: TGTGCCATCAGTTTCGGGACTAGCGACTCCTACGAGCAGTACTTC
CDR3aa: CAISFGTSDSYEQYF

v_gene: TRBV29-1
d_gene: NA
abundance: NA
j_gene: TRBJ1-5
CDR3nt: TGCAGCGTTGAAGGTTTAGGCAGGGGAAGCAATCAGCCCCAGCATTTT
CDR3aa: CSVEGLGRGSNQPQHF

v_gene: TRBV20-1
d_gene: TRBD1
abundance: many
j_gene: TRBJ1-1
CDR3nt: TGCAGTGCTAGCCCTTGGACAGGGGGGACTGAAGCTTTCTTT
CDR3aa: CSASPWTGGTEAFF

v_gene: TRBV19
d_gene: NA
abundance: NA
j_gene: TRBJ1-1
CDR3nt: TGTGCCAGCTCCGGACAGACCTTGAACACTGAAGCTTTCTTT
CDR3aa: CASSGQTLNTEAFF

v_gene: TRBV12-3/TRBV12-4
d_gene: NA
abundance: once
j_gene: TRBJ2-2
CDR3nt: TGTGCCAGCAAAAGTGGAGGGTACACCGGGGAGCTGTTTTTT
CDR3aa: CASKSGGYTGELFF

v_gene: TRBV20-1
d_gene: NA
abundance: many
j_gene: TRBJ1-1
CDR3nt: TGCAGTGCTAGATTCCTGAACACTGAAGCTTTCTTT
CDR3aa: CSARFLNTEAFF

v_gene: TRBV28
d_gene: NA
abundance: NA
j_gene: TRBJ1-1
CDR3nt: TGTGCCAGTAACATACAGGGGAACACTGAAGCTTTCTTT
CDR3aa: CASNIQGNTEAFF

v_gene: TRBV11-2
d_gene: NA
abundance: NA
j_gene: TRBJ2-5
CDR3nt: TGTGCCAGCAGCATCCGTCTTAAACCGTGCTTC
CDR3aa: CASSIRLKPCF

v_gene: TRBV7-8
d_gene: NA
abundance: NA
j_gene: TRBJ1-4
CDR3nt: TGTGCCAGCAGCTTAAAGGGGACTAAGGGAACAACTAATGAAAAACTGTTTTTT
CDR3aa: CASSLKGTKGTTNEKLFF

v_gene: TRBV29-1
d_gene: TRBD1
abundance: NA
j_gene: TRBJ2-6
CDR3nt: TGCAGCGTTGAAGAAGGGCAGGGGGTAAACGTCCTGACTTTC
CDR3aa: CSVEEGQGVNVLTF

v_gene: TRBV29-1
d_gene: NA
abundance: NA
j_gene: TRBJ2-7
CDR3nt: TGCAGCGTAGGGACGCGCTACGAGCAGTACTTC
CDR3aa: CSVGTRYEQYF

v_gene: TRBV29-1
d_gene: NA
abundance: many
j_gene: TRBJ1-2
CDR3nt: TGCAGCGTCGAACACCTCTATGGCTACACCTTC
CDR3aa: CSVEHLYGYTF

v_gene: TRBV10-3
d_gene: TRBD1
abundance: NA
j_gene: TRBJ1-6
CDR3nt: TGTGCCAGCAGTGATACAGGGGGCCTGTGGGATAATTCACCCCTCCACTTT
CDR3aa: CASSDTGGLWDNSPLHF

v_gene: TRBV11-2
d_gene: NA
abundance: many
j_gene: TRBJ2-5
CDR3nt: TGTGCCAGCAGCTCCGGACGGGCAGTGCAGACCCAGTACTTC
CDR3aa: CASSSGRAVQTQYF

v_gene: TRBV5-8
d_gene: TRBD2
abundance: NA
j_gene: TRBJ2-7
CDR3nt: TGTGCCAGCAGCTTGAGGGCTAGCGGCTCATGGGAGCAGTACTTC
CDR3aa: CASSLRASGSWEQYF